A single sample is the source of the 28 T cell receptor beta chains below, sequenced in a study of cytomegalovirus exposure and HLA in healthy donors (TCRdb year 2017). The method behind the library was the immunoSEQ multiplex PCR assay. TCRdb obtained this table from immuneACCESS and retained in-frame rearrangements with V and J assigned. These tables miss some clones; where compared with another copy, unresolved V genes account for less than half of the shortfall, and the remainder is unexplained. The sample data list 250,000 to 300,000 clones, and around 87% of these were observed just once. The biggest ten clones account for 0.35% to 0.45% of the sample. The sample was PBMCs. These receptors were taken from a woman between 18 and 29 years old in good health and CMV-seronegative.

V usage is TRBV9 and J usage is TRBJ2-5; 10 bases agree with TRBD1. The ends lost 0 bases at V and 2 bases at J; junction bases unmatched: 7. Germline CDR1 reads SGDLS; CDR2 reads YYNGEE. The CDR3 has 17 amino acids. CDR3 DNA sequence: TGTGCCAGCAGCGTAGATAGGACAGGGGGTGATCAAGAGACCCAGTACTTC. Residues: CASSVDRTGGDQETQYF.

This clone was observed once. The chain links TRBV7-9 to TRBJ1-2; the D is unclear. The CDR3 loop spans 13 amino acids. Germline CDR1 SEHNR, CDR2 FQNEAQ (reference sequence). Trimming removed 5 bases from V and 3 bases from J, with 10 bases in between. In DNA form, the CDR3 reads TGTGCCAGCAGCCAAGTACGGTACTATGGCTACACCTTC. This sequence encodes CASSQVRYYGYTF.

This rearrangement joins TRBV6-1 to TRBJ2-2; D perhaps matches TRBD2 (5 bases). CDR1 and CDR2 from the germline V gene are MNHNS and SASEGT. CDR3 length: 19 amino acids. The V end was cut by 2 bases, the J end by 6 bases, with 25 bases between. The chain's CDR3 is CASSERRKRIGLEAGELFF. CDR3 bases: TGTGCCAGCAGTGAAAGACGAAAGAGAATAGGATTGGAGGCCGGGGAGCTGTTTTTT.

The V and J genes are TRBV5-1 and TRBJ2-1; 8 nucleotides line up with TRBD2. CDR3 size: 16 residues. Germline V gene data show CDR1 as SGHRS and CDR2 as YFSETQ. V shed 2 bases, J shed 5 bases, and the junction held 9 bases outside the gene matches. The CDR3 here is CASSLAPVSGDNEQFF. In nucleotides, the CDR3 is TGCGCCAGCAGCTTAGCACCGGTTAGCGGGGACAATGAGCAGTTCTTC.

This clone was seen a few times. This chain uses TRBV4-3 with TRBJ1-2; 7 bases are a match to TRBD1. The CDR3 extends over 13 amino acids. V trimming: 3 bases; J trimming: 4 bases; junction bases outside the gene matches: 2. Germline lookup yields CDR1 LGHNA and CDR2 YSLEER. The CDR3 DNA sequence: TGCGCCAGCAGCCAGGACAGGATCTATGGCTACACCTTC. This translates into CASSQDRIYGYTF.

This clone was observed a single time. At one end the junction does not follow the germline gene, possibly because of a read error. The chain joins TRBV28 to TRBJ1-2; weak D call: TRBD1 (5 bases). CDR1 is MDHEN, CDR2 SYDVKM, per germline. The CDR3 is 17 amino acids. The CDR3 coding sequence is TGTGCCAGCAGCTTATCCCCCGGGGGGGGAAAAGACTATGGCTACACCTTC. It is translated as CASSLSPGGGKDYGYTF.

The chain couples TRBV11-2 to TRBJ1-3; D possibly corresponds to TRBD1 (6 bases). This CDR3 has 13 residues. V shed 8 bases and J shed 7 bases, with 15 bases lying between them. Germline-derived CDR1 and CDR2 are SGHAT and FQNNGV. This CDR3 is CASAGGAVNTIYF. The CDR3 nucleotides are TGTGCCAGCGCGGGGGGCGCCGTGAACACCATATATTTT.

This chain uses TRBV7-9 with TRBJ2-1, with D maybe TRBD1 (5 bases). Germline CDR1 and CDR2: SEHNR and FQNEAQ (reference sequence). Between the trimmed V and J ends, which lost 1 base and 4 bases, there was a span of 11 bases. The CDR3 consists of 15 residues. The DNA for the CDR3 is TGTGCCAGCAGCTTAGACCAGACAGAATACAATGAGCAGTTCTTC. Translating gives CASSLDQTEYNEQFF.

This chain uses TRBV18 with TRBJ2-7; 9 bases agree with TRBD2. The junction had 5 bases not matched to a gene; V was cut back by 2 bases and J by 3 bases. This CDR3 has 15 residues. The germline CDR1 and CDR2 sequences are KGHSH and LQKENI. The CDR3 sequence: CASSPGASGVYEQYV. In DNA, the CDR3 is TGTGCCAGCTCACCAGGGGCTAGCGGGGTCTACGAGCAGTACGTC.

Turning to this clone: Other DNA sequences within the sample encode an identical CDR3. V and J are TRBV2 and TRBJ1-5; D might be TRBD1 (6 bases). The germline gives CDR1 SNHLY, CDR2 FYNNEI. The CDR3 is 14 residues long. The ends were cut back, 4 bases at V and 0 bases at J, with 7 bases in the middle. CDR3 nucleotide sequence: TGTGCCAGCAGTGGACAGGTTAGCAATCAGCCCCAGCATTTT. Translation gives CASSGQVSNQPQHF.

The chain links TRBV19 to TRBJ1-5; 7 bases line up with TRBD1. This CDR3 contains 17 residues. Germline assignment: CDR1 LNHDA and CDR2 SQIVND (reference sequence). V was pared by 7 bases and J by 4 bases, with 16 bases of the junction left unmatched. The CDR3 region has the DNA TGTGCCAGTACCCATGGGGGTATCAGCAGGGGGAATCAGCCCCAGCATTTT. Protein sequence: CASTHGGISRGNQPQHF.

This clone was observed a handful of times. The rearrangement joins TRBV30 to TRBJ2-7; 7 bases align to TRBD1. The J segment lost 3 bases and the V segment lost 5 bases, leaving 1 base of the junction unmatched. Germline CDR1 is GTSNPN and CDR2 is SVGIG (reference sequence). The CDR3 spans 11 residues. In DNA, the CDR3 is TGTGCCTGGGGGACAGACTACGAGCAGTACTTC. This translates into CAWGTDYEQYF.

The CDR3 reads CASSNDPTGVIYEQYF. The CDR3 DNA is TGCGCCAGCAGCAACGACCCTACAGGGGTCATATACGAGCAGTACTTC. V gene TRBV4-1 combines with J gene TRBJ2-7; 7 positions match TRBD1. Germline CDR1 and CDR2: MGHRA and YSYEKL. J lost 4 bases, V lost 5 bases, and 14 bases had no gene match. The CDR3 is 16 residues long.

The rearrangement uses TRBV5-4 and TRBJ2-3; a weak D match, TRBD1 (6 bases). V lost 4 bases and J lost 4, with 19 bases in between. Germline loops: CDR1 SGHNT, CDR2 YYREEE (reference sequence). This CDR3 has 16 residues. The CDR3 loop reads CASSKRPGQKADTQYF. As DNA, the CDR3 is TGTGCCAGCAGCAAGAGGCCGGGACAAAAAGCAGATACGCAGTATTTT.

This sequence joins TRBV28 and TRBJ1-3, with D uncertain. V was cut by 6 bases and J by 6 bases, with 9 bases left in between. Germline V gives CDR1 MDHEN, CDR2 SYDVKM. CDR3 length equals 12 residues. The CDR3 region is CASSSTVNTIYF. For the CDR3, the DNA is TGTGCCAGCAGCTCTACGGTAAACACCATATATTTT.

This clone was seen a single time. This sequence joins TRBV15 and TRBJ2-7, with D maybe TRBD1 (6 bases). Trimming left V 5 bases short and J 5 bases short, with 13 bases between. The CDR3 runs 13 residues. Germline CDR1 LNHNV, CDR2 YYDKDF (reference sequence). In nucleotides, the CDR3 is TGTGCCACCAGCCAGGGGACGTGGAACGAGCAGTACTTC. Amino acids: CATSQGTWNEQYF.

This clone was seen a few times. CDR3 protein: CASRQNEKLFF. The CDR3 nucleotides are TGCGCCAGCAGACAGAATGAAAAACTGTTTTTT. This sequence joins TRBV5-1 and TRBJ1-4, with D hard to call. V lost 5 bases and J 5 bases, leaving 4 bases between the germline ends. The CDR3 length is 11 residues. Germline V gene lookup returns CDR1 SGHRS and CDR2 YFSETQ.

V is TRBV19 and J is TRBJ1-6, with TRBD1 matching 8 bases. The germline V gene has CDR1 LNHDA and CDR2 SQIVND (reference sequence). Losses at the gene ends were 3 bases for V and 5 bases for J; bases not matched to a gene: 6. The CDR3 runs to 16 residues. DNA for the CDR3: TGTGCCAGTAGTATGGACAGGGTTACAAATAATTCACCCCTCCACTTT. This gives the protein CASSMDRVTNNSPLHF.

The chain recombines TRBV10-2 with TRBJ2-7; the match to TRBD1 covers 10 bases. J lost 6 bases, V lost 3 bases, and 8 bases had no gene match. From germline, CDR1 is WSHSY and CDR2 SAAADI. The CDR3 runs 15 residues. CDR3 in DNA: TGCGCCAGCAGTGACCCGACAGGGGGCTTCTCCGAGCAGTACGTC. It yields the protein CASSDPTGGFSEQYV.

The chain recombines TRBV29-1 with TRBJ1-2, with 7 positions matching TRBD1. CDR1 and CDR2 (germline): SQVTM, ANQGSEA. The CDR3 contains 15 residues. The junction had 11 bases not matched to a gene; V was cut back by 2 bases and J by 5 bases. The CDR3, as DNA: TGCAGCGTTGAACAATACGGGACAGAGACATATGGCTACACCTTC. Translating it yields CSVEQYGTETYGYTF. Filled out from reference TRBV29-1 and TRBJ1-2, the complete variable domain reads SAVISQKPSRDICQRGTSLTIQCQVDSQVTMMFWYRQQPGQSLTLIATANQGSEATYESGFVIDKFPISRPNLTFSTLTVSNMSPEDSSIYLCSVEQYGTETYGYTFGSGTRLTVV.

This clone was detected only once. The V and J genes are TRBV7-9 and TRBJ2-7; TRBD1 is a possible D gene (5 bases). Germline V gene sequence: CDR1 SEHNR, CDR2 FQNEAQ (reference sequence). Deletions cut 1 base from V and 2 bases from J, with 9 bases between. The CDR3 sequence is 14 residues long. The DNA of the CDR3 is TGTGCCAGCAGCTTAGGGGGCGCACCCTACGAGCAGTACTTC. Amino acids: CASSLGGAPYEQYF.

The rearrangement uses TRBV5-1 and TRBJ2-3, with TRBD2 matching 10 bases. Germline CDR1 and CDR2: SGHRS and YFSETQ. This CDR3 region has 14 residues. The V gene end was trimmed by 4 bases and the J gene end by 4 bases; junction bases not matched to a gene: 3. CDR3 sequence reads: CASSLLAGADTQYF. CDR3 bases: TGCGCCAGCAGCCTTCTAGCGGGGGCAGATACGCAGTATTTT.

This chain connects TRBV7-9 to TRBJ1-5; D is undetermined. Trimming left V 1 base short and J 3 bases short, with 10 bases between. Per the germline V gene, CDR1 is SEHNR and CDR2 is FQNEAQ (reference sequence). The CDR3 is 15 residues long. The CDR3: CASSLGFGANQPQHF. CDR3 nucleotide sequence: TGTGCCAGCAGCTTAGGGTTCGGAGCCAATCAGCCCCAGCATTTT.

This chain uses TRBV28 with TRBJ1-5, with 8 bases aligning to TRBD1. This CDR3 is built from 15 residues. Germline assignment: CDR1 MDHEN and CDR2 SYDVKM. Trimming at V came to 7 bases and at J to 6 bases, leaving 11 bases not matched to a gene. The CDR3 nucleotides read TGTGCCAGCAATTGGGGATCAGGGGGCGTTCAGCCCCAGCATTTT. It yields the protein CASNWGSGGVQPQHF.

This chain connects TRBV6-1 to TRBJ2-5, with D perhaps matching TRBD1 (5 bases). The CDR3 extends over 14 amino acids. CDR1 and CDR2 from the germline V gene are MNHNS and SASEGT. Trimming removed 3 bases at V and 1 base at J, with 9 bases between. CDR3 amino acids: CASSDRVAQETQYF. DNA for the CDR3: TGTGCCAGCAGTGACAGGGTCGCCCAAGAGACCCAGTACTTC.

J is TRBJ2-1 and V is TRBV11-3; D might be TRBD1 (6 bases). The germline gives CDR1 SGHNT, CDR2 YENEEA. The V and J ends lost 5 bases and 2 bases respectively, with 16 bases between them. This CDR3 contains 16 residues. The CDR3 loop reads CASSTNRVSPYNEQFF. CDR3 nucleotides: TGTGCCAGCAGCACCAACAGGGTCAGCCCCTACAATGAGCAGTTCTTC.

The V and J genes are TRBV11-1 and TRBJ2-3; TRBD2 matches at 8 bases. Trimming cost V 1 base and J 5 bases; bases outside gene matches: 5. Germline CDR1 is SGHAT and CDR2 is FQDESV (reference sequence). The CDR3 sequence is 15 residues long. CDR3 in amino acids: CASSLVGGAEDTQYF. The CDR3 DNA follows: TGTGCCAGCAGCTTAGTCGGGGGGGCTGAAGATACGCAGTATTTT.

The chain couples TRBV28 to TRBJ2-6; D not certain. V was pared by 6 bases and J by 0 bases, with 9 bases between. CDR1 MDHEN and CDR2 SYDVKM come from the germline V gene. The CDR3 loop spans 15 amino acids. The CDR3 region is CASSFRLSGANVLTF. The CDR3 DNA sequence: TGTGCCAGCAGCTTCAGACTCTCTGGGGCCAACGTCCTGACTTTC. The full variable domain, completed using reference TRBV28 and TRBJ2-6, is DVKVTQSSRYLVKRTGEKVFLECVQDMDHENMFWYRQDPGLGLRLIYFSYDVKMKEKGDIPEGYSVSREKKERFSLILESASTNQTSMYLCASSFRLSGANVLTFGAGSRLTVL.